These 32 T cell receptor beta chains came from one sample sequenced in a study of Ad26.COV2.S vaccination and SARS-CoV-2 variants. Treatment reported: around 19 received Ad26.COV2.S at low or high dose, single or two shots; about 5 received placebo; per-sample allocation not given. At day 63 after the first vaccine or placebo injection, samples were drawn. Clones were sequenced by immunoSEQ multiplex PCR, and TCRdb holds only the in-frame ones, with some missing. The sample shows roughly 300,000 clones, about 85% of them seen only once. The specimen comprised peripheral blood, sampled in a trial of Ad26.COV2.S vaccine versus placebo. These receptors all come from a person aged 18 to 65 who received the Ad26.COV2.S COVID-19 vaccine or a placebo.

The gene calls are TRBV18 and TRBJ1-2, with D uncertain. The CDR3 totals 14 residues. The germline V gene encodes CDR1 KGHSH and CDR2 LQKENI. Trimming left V 5 bases short and J 8 bases short, with 18 bases between. The CDR3 here is CASSSGIDGYGYTF. The CDR3 DNA reads as TGTGCCAGCTCATCCGGGATTGATGGGTACGGCTACACCTTC.

On this clone itself: The sample contains more than one DNA sequence encoding this CDR3. The rearrangement uses TRBV10-3 and TRBJ1-5; D is perhaps TRBD1 (5 bases). This CDR3 spans 15 amino acids. Trimming shortened V by 0 bases and J by 1 base, and 7 bases separated the two germline ends. Germline-derived CDR1 and CDR2 are ENHRY and SYGVKD. For the CDR3, the DNA is TGTGCCATCAGTGAGTCCCCAGGGAGCAATCAGCCCCAGCATTTT. It yields the protein CAISESPGSNQPQHF.

The chain combines TRBV5-1 with TRBJ1-1; the D is unclear. V was pared by 2 bases and J by 11 bases, with 16 bases between. Germline V gene data show CDR1 as SGHRS and CDR2 as YFSETQ. The CDR3 consists of 13 residues. CDR3 loop: CASSFQPQERAFF. Here the CDR3 DNA reads TGCGCCAGCAGCTTTCAACCTCAGGAAAGGGCTTTCTTT.

The chain employs TRBV6-2 or TRBV6-3 and TRBJ1-1; no clear D. V was cut by 4 bases and J by 8 bases, with 11 bases left in between. CDR1 is MNHEY and CDR2 is SVGEGT in the germline V gene. The CDR3 covers 12 residues. Here the CDR3 reads CASSSRVVEAFF. The CDR3 nucleotides are TGTGCCAGCAGTTCCCGGGTCGTCGAAGCTTTCTTT.

CDR3 residues: CASSSTGPPIHEQYF. The CDR3 bases are TGTGCCAGCAGCTCAACGGGACCTCCGATCCACGAGCAGTACTTC. The V and J genes are TRBV7-6 and TRBJ2-7; D possibly uses TRBD1 or TRBD2 (5 bases each). The CDR3 has 15 amino acids. Germline CDR1 SGHVS, CDR2 FNYEAQ. V was clipped by 4 bases and J by 5 bases, with 18 bases between them.

This chain links TRBV7-2 with TRBJ2-1, with D perhaps matching TRBD2 (6 bases). Germline V gene lookup returns CDR1 SGHTA and CDR2 FQGNSA. This CDR3 contains 16 residues. Trimming removed 3 bases from V and 4 bases from J, with 16 bases in between. CDR3 bases: TGTGCCAGCAGCTTGAAAATGGGGACTCGATACAATGAGCAGTTCTTC. Amino acids: CASSLKMGTRYNEQFF.

This clone has more than one count but fewer than ten. The rearrangement uses TRBV7-9 and TRBJ2-7; D tentatively reads TRBD1 or TRBD2 (5 bases each). Germline values: CDR1 SEHNR, CDR2 FQNEAQ (reference sequence). V was shortened by 4 bases and J by 6 bases, with 16 bases between the two germline ends. CDR3 length: 14 amino acids. CDR3 coding DNA: TGTGCCAGCAGCTCCCGGGGACCCCTCGGCGAGCAGTACTTC. Translated, it gives CASSSRGPLGEQYF.

This chain joins TRBV4-3 and TRBJ1-5, with a weak D call TRBD1 (5 bases). Per the germline V gene, CDR1 is LGHNA and CDR2 is YSLEER. With 0 bases removed from V and 7 bases from J, the gap between germline ends came to 13 bases. The CDR3 covers 15 residues. The CDR3 is CASSQDWQGGQPQHF. In DNA form, the CDR3 reads TGCGCCAGCAGCCAAGATTGGCAGGGAGGCCAGCCCCAGCATTTT.

J is TRBJ2-1 and V is TRBV6-5, with 10 bases matching TRBD1. The CDR3 loop spans 15 amino acids. Trimming at V came to 8 bases and at J to 4 bases, leaving 8 bases not matched to a gene. Germline assignment: CDR1 MNHEY and CDR2 SVGAGI. This CDR3 reads CASCSGTGVYNEQFF. CDR3 nucleotides: TGTGCCAGCTGCTCAGGGACAGGGGTTTACAATGAGCAGTTCTTC.

The chain carries TRBV7-2 and TRBJ1-4; D is uncertain. V lost 5 bases to trimming and J lost 3 bases, with 10 bases between them. There are 14 residues in the CDR3. CDR1 and CDR2 (germline): SGHTA, FQGNSA. CDR3 amino acids: CASSRYGPNEKLFF. Written as DNA, the CDR3 is TGTGCCAGCAGCCGTTACGGACCTAATGAAAAACTGTTTTTT.

V and J are TRBV5-6 and TRBJ1-1; 7 positions agree with TRBD1. CDR1 SGHDT and CDR2 YYEEEE come from the germline V gene. The CDR3 extends over 15 amino acids. V lost 3 bases to trimming and J lost 0 bases; unmatched junction nucleotides: 5. This CDR3 reads CASSSEQGLNTEAFF. CDR3 sequence (DNA): TGTGCCAGCAGCTCAGAACAGGGGCTGAACACTGAAGCTTTCTTT.

Only one count was recorded for this clone. The V gene is TRBV15, the J gene TRBJ2-1; 16 bases line up with TRBD2. Germline CDR1 is LNHNV and CDR2 is YYDKDF (reference sequence). J gave up 8 bases and V 0 bases, and 7 bases lay outside the gene matches. The CDR3 contains 18 residues. This CDR3 reads CATSREIPGLAGGDEQFF. The DNA for the CDR3 is TGTGCCACCAGCAGAGAAATCCCGGGACTAGCGGGGGGGGATGAGCAGTTCTTC. Full variable domain (missing parts from reference TRBV15 and TRBJ2-1): DAMVIQNPRYQVTQFGKPVTLSCSQTLNHNVMYWYQQKSSQAPKLLFHYYDKDFNNEADTPDNFQSRRPNTSFCFLDIRSPGLGDTAMYLCATSREIPGLAGGDEQFFGPGTRLTVL.

V usage is TRBV7-8 and J usage is TRBJ2-1; D not certain. The CDR3 covers 15 residues. The germline gives CDR1 SGHVS, CDR2 FQNEAQ. Between the trimmed V and J ends, which lost 0 bases and 5 bases, there was a span of 11 bases. The chain's CDR3 is CASSLALDNNNEQFF. The CDR3 bases are TGTGCCAGCAGCTTAGCACTCGACAACAACAATGAGCAGTTCTTC.

The rearrangement links TRBV12-3 or TRBV12-4 to TRBJ2-2; D is unclear. Trimming took 7 bases from V and 7 from J, leaving 13 bases between them. This CDR3 contains 13 residues. In nucleotides, the CDR3 is TGTGCCAGCATATTGGGGTCAGGCGGGGAGCTGTTTTTT. Translating it yields CASILGSGGELFF.

V is TRBV6-2 or TRBV6-3 and J is TRBJ2-7; D perhaps matches TRBD1 (5 bases). The V gene lost 0 bases and the J gene lost 4 bases, with 10 bases spanning the gap. The CDR3 sequence is 14 residues long. The germline gives CDR1 MNHEY, CDR2 SVGEGT. CDR3 sequence: CASSYSRGRYEQYF. CDR3 coding DNA: TGTGCCAGCAGTTACTCAAGGGGTCGGTACGAGCAGTACTTC.

This clone was seen only once. The V gene is TRBV6-5, the J gene TRBJ1-5; 9 bases line up with TRBD1. Germline V CDR1 and CDR2: MNHEY, SVGAGI. The CDR3 runs 15 residues. J gave up 4 bases and V 5 bases, and 6 bases lay outside the gene matches. The CDR3 nucleotides read TGTGCCAGCAGTAGTGTGGGACAGGGAAATCAGCCCCAGCATTTT. This encodes CASSSVGQGNQPQHF.

V is TRBV9 and J is TRBJ2-1, with 8 positions matching TRBD2. This CDR3 has 15 amino acids. The germline V gene encodes CDR1 SGDLS and CDR2 YYNGEE. The V segment lost 6 bases and the J segment 3 bases; nucleotides outside the gene matches: 8. CDR3 nucleotides: TGTGCCAGCACAAGTACTAGCGGTGACTACAATGAGCAGTTCTTC. This codes for CASTSTSGDYNEQFF.

The chain is built from TRBV13 and TRBJ2-2; TRBD2 is a possible D gene (6 bases). The germline CDR1 and CDR2 sequences are PRHDT and FYEKMQ (reference sequence). Between the trimmed V and J ends, which lost 5 bases and 5 bases, there was a span of 15 bases. The CDR3 covers 15 residues. CDR3 in DNA: TGTGCCAGCAGCCCCGGGGTGGGGGGTACCGGGGAGCTGTTTTTT. Its protein product is CASSPGVGGTGELFF.

A few counts support this clone. J is TRBJ2-1 and V is TRBV4-3, with D possibly matching TRBD2 (5 bases). There are 16 residues in the CDR3. Germline V gene sequence: CDR1 LGHNA, CDR2 YSLEER. V lost 0 bases and J 7 bases, leaving 16 bases between the germline ends. The CDR3 spells CASSQELSRPGNEQFF. CDR3 in DNA: TGCGCCAGCAGCCAAGAACTCAGCCGCCCGGGGAATGAGCAGTTCTTC.

The V and J genes are TRBV15 and TRBJ2-7; D may match TRBD1 or TRBD2 (6 bases each). The CDR3 is made up of 18 amino acids. Per the germline V gene, CDR1 is LNHNV and CDR2 is YYDKDF (reference sequence). V was cut by 0 bases and J by 5 bases, with 23 bases left in between. The DNA of the CDR3 is TGTGCCACCAGCAGAGATCGGGACTTAATCGGGACAACCGACGAGCAGTACTTC. This encodes CATSRDRDLIGTTDEQYF. Supplemented by reference TRBV15 and TRBJ2-7, the full variable domain reads DAMVIQNPRYQVTQFGKPVTLSCSQTLNHNVMYWYQQKSSQAPKLLFHYYDKDFNNEADTPDNFQSRRPNTSFCFLDIRSPGLGDTAMYLCATSRDRDLIGTTDEQYFGPGTRLTVT.

V and J are TRBV6-2 or TRBV6-3 and TRBJ2-1; D not resolved. V lost 4 bases and J 5 bases, leaving 12 bases between the germline ends. There are 14 residues in the CDR3. Germline V lookup: CDR1 MNHEY, CDR2 SVGEGT. The CDR3 DNA reads TGTGCCAGCAGTTTCAGATCCATACACAATGAGCAGTTCTTC. Protein sequence: CASSFRSIHNEQFF.

This rearrangement joins TRBV4-3 to TRBJ1-3; D not resolved. V lost 2 bases to trimming and J lost 1 base, with 9 bases between them. CDR1 LGHNA and CDR2 YSLEER come from the germline V gene. The CDR3 is 15 amino acids. Written as DNA, the CDR3 is TGCGCCAGCAGCCAACGGACGGAGTCTGGAAACACCATATATTTT. Translated, it gives CASSQRTESGNTIYF.

V usage is TRBV11-3 and J usage is TRBJ2-1; 8 nucleotides match TRBD2. The germline V gene has CDR1 SGHNT and CDR2 YENEEA. The CDR3 covers 14 residues. The J segment lost 9 bases and the V segment lost 4 bases, leaving 8 bases of the junction unmatched. The CDR3 sequence is CASSSGGGGFEQFF. Here the CDR3 DNA reads TGTGCCAGCAGCTCCGGGGGGGGCGGCTTTGAGCAGTTCTTC.

This clone is a singleton in its sample. The chain uses TRBV7-2 and TRBJ1-2; D call uncertain. This CDR3 contains 12 residues. V was cut by 4 bases and J by 6 bases, with 9 bases left in between. Germline CDR1 reads SGHTA; CDR2 reads FQGNSA. For the CDR3, the DNA is TGTGCCAGCAGCTCCAGTGCGGATGGCTACACCTTC. Its translation: CASSSSADGYTF. The variable domain in full, completed from reference TRBV7-2 and TRBJ1-2, reads GAGVSQSPSNKVTEKGKDVELRCDPISGHTALYWYRQSLGQGLEFLIYFQGNSAPDKSGLPSDRFSAERTGGSVSTLTIQRTQQEDSAVYLCASSSSADGYTFGSGTRLTVV.

The chain is built from TRBV30 and TRBJ1-2; no firm D call. The CDR3 loop spans 13 amino acids. V lost 2 bases and J 3 bases, leaving 10 bases between the germline ends. Germline CDR1 and CDR2: GTSNPN and SVGIG (reference sequence). CDR3: CAWSPGKDYGYTF. CDR3 sequence (DNA): TGTGCCTGGAGTCCCGGGAAGGACTATGGCTACACCTTC.

The V and J genes are TRBV27 and TRBJ1-1; TRBD1 might be the D (6 bases). Germline CDR1 and CDR2: MNHEY and SMNVEV (reference sequence). V was clipped by 2 bases and J by 1 base, with 8 bases between them. CDR3 size: 14 residues. The CDR3 spells CASSLGQTNTEAFF. In nucleotides, the CDR3 is TGTGCCAGCAGTTTAGGACAGACGAACACTGAAGCTTTCTTT.

J is TRBJ1-2 and V is TRBV7-8; D is unresolved. Trimming cost V 5 bases and J 8 bases, with 12 bases left between them. The CDR3 sequence is 12 residues long. CDR1 is SGHVS and CDR2 is FQNEAQ in the germline V gene. CDR3 protein: CASSPLSNGYTF. CDR3 in DNA: TGTGCCAGCAGCCCCCTTTCAAACGGCTACACCTTC.

The chain links TRBV7-3 to TRBJ2-5, with 12 bases fitting TRBD2. Germline V CDR1 and CDR2: SGHTA, FQGTGA. This CDR3 spans 15 amino acids. The ends lost 5 bases at V and 5 bases at J; junction bases unmatched: 6. The CDR3 loop is CASSELAGGLETQYF. The CDR3 region has the DNA TGTGCCAGCAGCGAACTAGCGGGGGGCCTGGAGACCCAGTACTTC. Together with reference TRBV7-3 and TRBJ2-5, the CDR3 gives the full variable domain: GAGVSQTPSNKVTEKGKYVELRCDPISGHTALYWYRQSLGQGPEFLIYFQGTGAADDSGLPNDRFFAVRPEGSVSTLKIQRTERGDSAVYLCASSELAGGLETQYFGPGTRLLVL.

This sequence joins TRBV18 and TRBJ1-6; 10 bases agree with TRBD1. This CDR3 contains 14 residues. V lost 6 bases and J lost 9; bases outside the gene matches: 5. CDR1 and CDR2 from the germline V gene are KGHSH and LQKENI. The CDR3 DNA is TGTGCCAGCTCGCCGGGACAGGGGATTTCACCCCTCCACTTT. This gives the protein CASSPGQGISPLHF.

The chain is built from TRBV5-4 and TRBJ2-3; D may correspond to TRBD1 or TRBD2 (6 bases each). CDR3 size: 16 residues. From germline, CDR1 is SGHNT and CDR2 YYREEE (reference sequence). Trimming took off 0 bases at V and 5 bases at J, with 16 bases between the two ends. CDR3 DNA: TGTGCCAGCAGCTTGGGGGGGGCCGTGACGGGAGATACGCAGTATTTT. Translation: CASSLGGAVTGDTQYF. Supplemented by reference TRBV5-4 and TRBJ2-3, the full variable domain reads ETGVTQSPTHLIKTRGQQVTLRCSSQSGHNTVSWYQQALGQGPQFIFQYYREEENGRGNFPPRFSGLQFPNYSSELNVNALELDDSALYLCASSLGGAVTGDTQYFGPGTRLTVL.

The chain is built from TRBV11-3 and TRBJ1-1; D gene unclear. CDR1 SGHNT and CDR2 YENEEA come from the germline V gene. V gave up 4 bases and J gave up 8 bases, with 14 bases separating them. This CDR3 is 13 amino acids long. The CDR3 sequence is CASSSHQRGEAFF. The CDR3 DNA reads as TGTGCCAGCAGCTCCCACCAGAGAGGAGAAGCTTTCTTT.

This chain connects TRBV28 to TRBJ1-3, with D hard to call. The CDR3 sequence is 13 residues long. Trimming removed 2 bases from V and 3 bases from J, with 5 bases in between. Looked up from germline, CDR1 is MDHEN and CDR2 is SYDVKM. The CDR3 DNA reads as TGTGCCAGCAGTTTAAGGGTTGGAAACACCATATATTTT. Residues: CASSLRVGNTIYF.